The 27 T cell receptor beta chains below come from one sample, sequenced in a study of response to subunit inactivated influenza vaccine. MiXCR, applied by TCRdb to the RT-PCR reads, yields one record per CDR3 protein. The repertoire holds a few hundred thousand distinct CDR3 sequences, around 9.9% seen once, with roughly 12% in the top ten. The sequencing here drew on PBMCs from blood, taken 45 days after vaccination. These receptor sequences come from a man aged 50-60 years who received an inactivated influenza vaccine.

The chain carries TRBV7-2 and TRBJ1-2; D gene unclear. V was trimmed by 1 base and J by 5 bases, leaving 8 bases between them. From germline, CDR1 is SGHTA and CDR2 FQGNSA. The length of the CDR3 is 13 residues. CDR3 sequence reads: CASSLDVVYGYTF. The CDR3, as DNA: TGTGCCAGCAGCTTAGACGTCGTGTATGGCTACACCTTC.

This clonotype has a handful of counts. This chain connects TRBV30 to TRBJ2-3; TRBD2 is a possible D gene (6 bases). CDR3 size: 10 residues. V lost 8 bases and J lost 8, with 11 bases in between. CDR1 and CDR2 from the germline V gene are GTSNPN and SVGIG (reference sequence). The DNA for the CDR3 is TGTGCCGGGGGGTTTAGTACGCAGTATTTT. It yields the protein CAGGFSTQYF.

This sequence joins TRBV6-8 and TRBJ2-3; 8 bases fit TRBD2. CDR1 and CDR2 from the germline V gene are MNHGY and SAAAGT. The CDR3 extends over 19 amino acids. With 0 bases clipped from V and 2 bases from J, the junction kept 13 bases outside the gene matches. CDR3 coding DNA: TGTGCCAGCAGTTACTCTCTTTCTACTAGCGGATCCTACACAGATACGCAGTATTTT. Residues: CASSYSLSTSGSYTDTQYF.

The CDR3 is CASSFPRTSGSSYNEQFF. The DNA for the CDR3 is TGTGCCAGCAGTTTCCCGAGGACTAGCGGGAGTTCCTACAATGAGCAGTTCTTC. V is TRBV28 and J is TRBJ2-1, with 13 bases fitting TRBD2. Germline assignment: CDR1 MDHEN and CDR2 SYDVKM. The V segment lost 3 bases and the J segment 1 base; nucleotides outside the gene matches: 6. The CDR3 has 18 residues.

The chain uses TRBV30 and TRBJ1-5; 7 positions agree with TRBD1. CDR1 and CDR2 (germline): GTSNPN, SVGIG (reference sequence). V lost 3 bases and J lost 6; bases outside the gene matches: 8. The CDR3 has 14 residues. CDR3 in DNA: TGTGCCTGGAGGGCAAAAGGGGGCGTTCAGCCCCAGCATTTT. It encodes CAWRAKGGVQPQHF.

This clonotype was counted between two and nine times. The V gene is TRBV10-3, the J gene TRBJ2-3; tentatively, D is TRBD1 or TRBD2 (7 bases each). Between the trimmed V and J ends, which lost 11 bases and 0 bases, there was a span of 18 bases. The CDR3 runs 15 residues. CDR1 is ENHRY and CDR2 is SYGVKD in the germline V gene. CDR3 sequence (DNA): TGTGCCGTCCATGGGAGGGGACAGAGCACAGATACGCAGTATTTT. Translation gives CAVHGRGQSTDTQYF.

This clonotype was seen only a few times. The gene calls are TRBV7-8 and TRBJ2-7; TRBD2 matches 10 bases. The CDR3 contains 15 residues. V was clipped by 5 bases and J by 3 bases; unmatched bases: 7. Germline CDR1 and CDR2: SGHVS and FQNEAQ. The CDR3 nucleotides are TGTGCCAGCAGCAAAAAGCGGGAGGGCCTCTACGAGCAGTACTTC. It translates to CASSKKREGLYEQYF.

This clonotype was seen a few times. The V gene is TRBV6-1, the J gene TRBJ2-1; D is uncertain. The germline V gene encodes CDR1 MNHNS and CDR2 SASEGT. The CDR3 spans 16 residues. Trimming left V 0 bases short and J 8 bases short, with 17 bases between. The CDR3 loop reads CASSEARQVIFDEQFF. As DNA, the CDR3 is TGTGCCAGCAGTGAAGCACGGCAGGTTATTTTCGATGAGCAGTTCTTC.

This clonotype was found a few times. The CDR3 is CASSLGRRDTDTQYF. CDR3 coding DNA: TGTGCCAGCAGTTTAGGGCGGAGGGACACAGATACGCAGTATTTT. The chain has TRBV28 and TRBJ2-3, with D perhaps TRBD2 (6 bases). CDR1 and CDR2 (germline): MDHEN, SYDVKM. The V and J ends lost 2 bases and 2 bases respectively, with 11 bases between them. The CDR3 is 15 amino acids. The whole variable domain, remainder taken from reference TRBV28 and TRBJ2-3, is DVKVTQSSRYLVKRTGEKVFLECVQDMDHENMFWYRQDPGLGLRLIYFSYDVKMKEKGDIPEGYSVSREKKERFSLILESASTNQTSMYLCASSLGRRDTDTQYFGPGTRLTVL.

CDR3 nucleotide sequence: TGTGCCAGCAGCAAAACTCAGCTAAACTATGGCTACACCTTC. This translates into CASSKTQLNYGYTF. J is TRBJ1-2 and V is TRBV5-5; D is unresolved. The CDR3 covers 14 residues. The V and J ends lost 4 bases and 2 bases respectively, with 12 bases between them. Germline CDR1 reads SGHKS; CDR2 reads YYEKEE (reference sequence).

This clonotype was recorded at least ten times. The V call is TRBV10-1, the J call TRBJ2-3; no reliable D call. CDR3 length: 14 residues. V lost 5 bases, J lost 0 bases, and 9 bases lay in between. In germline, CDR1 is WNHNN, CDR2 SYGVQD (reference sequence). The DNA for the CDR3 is TGCGCCAGCAGTAAAGGGCGAAGCACAGATACGCAGTATTTT. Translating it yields CASSKGRSTDTQYF.

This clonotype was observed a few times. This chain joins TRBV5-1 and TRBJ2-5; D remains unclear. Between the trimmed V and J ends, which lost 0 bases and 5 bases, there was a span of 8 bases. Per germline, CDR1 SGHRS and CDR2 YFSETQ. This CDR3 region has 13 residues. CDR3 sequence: CASSLDAWETQYF. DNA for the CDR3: TGCGCCAGCAGCTTGGATGCGTGGGAGACCCAGTACTTC.

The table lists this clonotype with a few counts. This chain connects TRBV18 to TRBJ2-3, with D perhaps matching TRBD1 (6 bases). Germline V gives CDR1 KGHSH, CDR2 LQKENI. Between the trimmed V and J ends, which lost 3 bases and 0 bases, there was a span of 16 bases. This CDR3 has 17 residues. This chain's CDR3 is CASSPSVHRDSTDTQYF. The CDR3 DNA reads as TGTGCCAGCTCACCTTCAGTACACAGGGATAGCACAGATACGCAGTATTTT.

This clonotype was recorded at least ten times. The DNA of the CDR3 is TGTGCCAGCAGCTTGTCGGGAGAGGCATACGAGCAGTACTTC. Residues: CASSLSGEAYEQYF. The V gene is TRBV7-8, the J gene TRBJ2-7; D is possibly TRBD2 (6 bases). Germline CDR1 and CDR2: SGHVS and FQNEAQ. Trimming took 3 bases from V and 4 from J, leaving 13 bases between them. CDR3 length: 14 amino acids. Based on the CDR3 plus reference TRBV7-8 and TRBJ2-7, the full variable domain is GAGVSQSPRYKVAKRGQDVALRCDPISGHVSLFWYQQALGQGPEFLTYFQNEAQLDKSGLPSDRFFAERPEGSVSTLKIQRTQQEDSAVYLCASSLSGEAYEQYFGPGTRLTVT.

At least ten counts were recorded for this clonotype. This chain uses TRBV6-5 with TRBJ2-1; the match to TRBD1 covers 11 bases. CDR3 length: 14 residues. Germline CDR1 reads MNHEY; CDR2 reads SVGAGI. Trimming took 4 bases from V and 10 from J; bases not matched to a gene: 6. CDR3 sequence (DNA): TGTGCCAGCAGTTCACCGGGACAGGGGGTAGAGCAGTTCTTC. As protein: CASSSPGQGVEQFF.

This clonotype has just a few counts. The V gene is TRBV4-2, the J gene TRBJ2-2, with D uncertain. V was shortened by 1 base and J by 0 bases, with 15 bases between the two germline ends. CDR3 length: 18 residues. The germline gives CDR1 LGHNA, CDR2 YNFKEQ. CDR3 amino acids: CASSQAWAFSANTGELFF. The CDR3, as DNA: TGTGCCAGCAGCCAAGCGTGGGCCTTCTCTGCGAACACCGGGGAGCTGTTTTTT.

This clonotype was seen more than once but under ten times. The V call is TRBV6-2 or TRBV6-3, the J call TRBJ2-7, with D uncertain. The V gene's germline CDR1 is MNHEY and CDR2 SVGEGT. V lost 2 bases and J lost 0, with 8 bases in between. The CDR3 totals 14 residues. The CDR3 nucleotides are TGTGCCAGCAGTTACACATGGAGCTCCTACGAGCAGTACTTC. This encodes CASSYTWSSYEQYF.

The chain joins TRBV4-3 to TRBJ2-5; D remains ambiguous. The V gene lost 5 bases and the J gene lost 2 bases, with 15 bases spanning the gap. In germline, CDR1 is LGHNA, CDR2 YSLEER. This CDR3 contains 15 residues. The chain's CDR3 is CASSESLTVQETQYF. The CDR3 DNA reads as TGCGCCAGCAGCGAAAGCCTTACAGTTCAAGAGACCCAGTACTTC.

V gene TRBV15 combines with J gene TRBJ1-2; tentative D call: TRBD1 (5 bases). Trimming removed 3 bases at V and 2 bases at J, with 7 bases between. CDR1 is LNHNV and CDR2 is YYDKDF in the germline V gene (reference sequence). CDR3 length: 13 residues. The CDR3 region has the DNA TGTGCCACCAGCAGGGGGGAGAACTATGGCTACACCTTC. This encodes CATSRGENYGYTF.

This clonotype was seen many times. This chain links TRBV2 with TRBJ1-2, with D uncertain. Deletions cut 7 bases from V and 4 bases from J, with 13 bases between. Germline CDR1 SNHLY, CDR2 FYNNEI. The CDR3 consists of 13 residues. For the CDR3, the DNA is TGTGCCAGCACCGAGGGAGGAGGCTATGGCTACACCTTC. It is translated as CASTEGGGYGYTF.

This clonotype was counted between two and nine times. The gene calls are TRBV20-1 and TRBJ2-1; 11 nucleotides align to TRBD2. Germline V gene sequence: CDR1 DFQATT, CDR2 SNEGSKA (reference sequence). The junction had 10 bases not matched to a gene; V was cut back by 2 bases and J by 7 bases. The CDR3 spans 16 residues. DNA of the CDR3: TGCAGTGCTAGATCCTCACTAGCGGGAGATTTAAATGAGCAGTTCTTC. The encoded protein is CSARSSLAGDLNEQFF.

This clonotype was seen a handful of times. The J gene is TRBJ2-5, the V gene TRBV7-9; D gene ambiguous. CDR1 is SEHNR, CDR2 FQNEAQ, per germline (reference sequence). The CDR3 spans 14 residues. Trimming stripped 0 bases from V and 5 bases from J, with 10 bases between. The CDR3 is CASSLAYGLETQYF. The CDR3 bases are TGTGCCAGCAGCTTAGCGTACGGTCTGGAGACCCAGTACTTC.

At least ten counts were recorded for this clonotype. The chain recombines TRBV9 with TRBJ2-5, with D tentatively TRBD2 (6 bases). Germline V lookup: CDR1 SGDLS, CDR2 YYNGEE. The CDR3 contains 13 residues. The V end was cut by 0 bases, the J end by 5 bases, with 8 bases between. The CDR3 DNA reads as TGTGCCAGCAGCGTAGCTACTAGCGAGACCCAGTACTTC. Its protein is CASSVATSETQYF.

CDR3 loop: CASSLFGRSAYNEQFF. For the CDR3, the DNA is TGTGCCAGCAGCTTATTCGGTAGATCTGCCTACAATGAGCAGTTCTTC. J is TRBJ2-1 and V is TRBV7-3; no clear D. The CDR3 is 16 residues long. CDR1 is SGHTA and CDR2 is FQGTGA in the germline V gene. V was clipped by 2 bases and J by 2 bases, with 13 bases between them.

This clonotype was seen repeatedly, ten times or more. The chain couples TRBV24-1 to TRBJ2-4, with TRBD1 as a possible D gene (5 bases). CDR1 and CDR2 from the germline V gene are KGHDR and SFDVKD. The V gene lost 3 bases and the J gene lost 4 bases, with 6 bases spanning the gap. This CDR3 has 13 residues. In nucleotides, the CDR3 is TGTGCCACCAGTGATGGGGCGAAAAACATTCAGTACTTC. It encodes CATSDGAKNIQYF.

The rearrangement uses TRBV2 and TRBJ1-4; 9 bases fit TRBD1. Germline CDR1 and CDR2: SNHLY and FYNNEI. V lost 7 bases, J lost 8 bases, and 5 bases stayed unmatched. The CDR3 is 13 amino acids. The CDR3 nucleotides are TGTGCCAGCATCGGGACAGGGCGGGAAAAACTGTTTTTT. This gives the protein CASIGTGREKLFF.

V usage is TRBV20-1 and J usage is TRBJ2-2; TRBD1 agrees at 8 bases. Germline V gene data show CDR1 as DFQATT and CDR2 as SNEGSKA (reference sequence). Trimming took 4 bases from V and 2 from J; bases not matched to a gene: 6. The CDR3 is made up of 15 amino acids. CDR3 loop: CSATADRANTGELFF. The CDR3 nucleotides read TGCAGTGCTACCGCGGACAGGGCCAACACCGGGGAGCTGTTTTTT.